The sequence of this TCR beta chain was determined in a study of human T cells and chemical hapten exposure (dated by TCRdb to the early 2020s). Looking at the study overall: For sensitization, 2% DPC in acetone was applied to an approximately 2 cm by approximately 2 cm area of upper inner arm skin. Alopecia areata with under or over 50% scalp involvement, alopecia totalis and alopecia universalis were represented in the patient cohort, which was mostly female. Approximately 30 alopecia patients provided blood for TCR sequencing at one to four time points (pre-sensitization, 2, 6 and 24 weeks). Throughout the study period of 20 to 30 weeks, patients also received therapeutic DPC doses to the scalp every week. The study tracked peripheral blood TCR repertoire changes in vivo during primary and secondary sensitization to the hapten diphenylcyclopropenone (DPC) in alopecia patients. The libraries were sequenced as a pool, and the TCR yield per sample differed mostly because of small variations in library volumes within the pool. Patch testing was performed on the upper back with Finn chambers containing 0.01% DPC, and the patch tests were scored after 6 days according to International Contact Dermatitis Research Group standards. Blood samples were taken from patients before sensitization (week 0) and at 2, 6 and about 24 weeks after DPC sensitization.

Results the study describes overall, beyond this receptor: Repeated subsampling changed both the strength of the expansion versus patch-test correlation and the threshold at which the correlation became significant. Significantly more large CDR3 similarity clusters were formed by expanded TCRs than by pre-sensitization or healthy control sets, consistent with antigen-driven responses. Alopecia, a presumed autoimmune disease, was present in all patients, so the immune response of the patients might differ from that of healthy individuals. Patch test score was positively correlated with the number of PT1 expanded TCRs, with significance at thresholds 8, 16 and 32 but not at 4. No change with DPC sensitization was found in the number of TCRs above 1 in 1000 frequency, and no evidence of global repertoire structure alterations was found.

Sequences MDHEN (CDR1) and SYDVKM (CDR2) are obtained from the germline V gene. V is clipped by 7 bases and J by 6 bases, and the sequence between their germline boundaries is 10 bases long. The cysteine opens and the phenylalanine closes a CDR3 of 11 amino acids. The sequence is cut down to CDR3 DNA, 33 bases in frame from base 1. The library came from RACE. The sample was run on a NextSeq 500. During library preparation, unique molecular identifiers were attached to individual cDNA molecules so that TCRs could be counted quantitatively and reproducibly. For every blood RNA sample, sequencing covered both the TCR alpha and TCR beta chains. Per the authors' processing: The median number of TCRs per sample was 95,638, ranging from roughly 23,224 to 700,000. V, J and CDR3 annotation of the TCR reads was performed with the Decombinator software suite. For the PS versus PT1 abundance plots, all samples were subsampled to the same number of TCRs (28,000). TCRs were defined as expanded if absent before sensitization and observed at least eight times at the 2-week time point. Starting from the raw public reads, TCRdb applied fastp trimming at Q25, assembled clones with MiXCR and retained in-frame beta chains. Identical CDR3 protein sequences are pooled into one entry, listed with their most common genes and DNA. These V and J calls are TCRdb output, not the study's own analysis. This sample lists approximately 350,000 distinct CDR3 sequences; just under 6.5% were detected once. The top ten hold about 6% of the sample.

This clonotype was observed a few times. Its antigen is unknown. Base qualities were left out, and no much larger clone turns up one base away. The time point label of this sample denotes: patch test 2, 6 weeks after DPC sensitization. The treatment or condition label corresponds to: therapeutic diphenylcyclopropenone sensitization with weekly scalp DPC. At every patch-test visit, the blood draw took place before the patch test was put on. To be eligible, patients had to be aged 18 to 70, diagnosed with alopecia and judged suitable for DPC therapy, while pregnant patients were excluded. Total RNA was extracted from unfractionated whole blood collected in Tempus Blood RNA tubes.

The starting material was whole blood, obtained in connection with sensitization to the hapten diphenylcyclopropenone (DPC). The rearrangement combines TRBV28 with TRBJ2-7, with the identity of the D gene unclear. The receptor was derived from a woman between 18 and 29 years old with alopecia areata. Some clones in this sample may be carry-over from other donors' samples. This receptor carries the CDR3 CASKAMSEQYF. In nucleotide form, the sequence is TGTGCCAGCAAAGCCATGTCCGAGCAGTACTTC.